The present entry profiles one TCR beta chain with its context. The sample comes from a study of blood T cell repertoires in COVID-19. Overall study context: Italy, Spain and the United States were the sources of the convalescent and acute COVID-19 samples.

The authors' processing: Nucleated cell counts were estimated from reference gene primer amplification. Assay used: immunoSEQ multiplex PCR; TCRdb lists only in-frame clones, some missing. That table furnishes V, J and clone size, whereas the DNA furnished D and trimming. Of roughly 200,000 clones in the sample, about 89% are singletons; the top ten hold 5.5% to 7.5%. The TCR sequence derives from a man in his forties or fifties with acute or convalescent COVID-19. Sequenced: peripheral blood.

This CDR3 is CASSPGQMSSYEQYF. The CDR3 region has the DNA TGTGCCAGCAGCCCAGGACAGATGAGCTCCTACGAGCAGTACTTC. The genes are TRBV5-4 and TRBJ2-7; D perhaps matches TRBD1 (6 bases). V lost 4 bases and J 0 bases, leaving 14 bases between the germline ends. CDR1 is SGHNT, CDR2 YYREEE, per germline (reference sequence). CDR3 length equals 15 residues.